These 9 T cell receptor beta chains were sequenced from one sample in a study of T cell responses to AZD1222 COVID-19 vaccine. Here immunoSEQ multiplex PCR was the method, and the copy in TCRdb shows in-frame clones only, minus some. The sample lists 40,000 to 65,000 clones; 65% to 85% were seen once. The sample in question was peripheral blood, obtained on day 0 of AZD1222 vaccination. Receptors originate from an adult in good health.

This rearrangement joins TRBV7-9 to TRBJ1-1; 11 nucleotides align to TRBD1. CDR1 is SEHNR, CDR2 FQNEAQ, per germline (reference sequence). Trimming removed 3 bases from V and 4 bases from J; junction bases left unmatched: 1. CDR3 length equals 14 residues. This CDR3 is CASSFGTGGTEAFF. The CDR3, as DNA: TGTGCCAGCAGCTTTGGGACAGGGGGCACTGAAGCTTTCTTT.

The chain uses TRBV14 and TRBJ2-7, with 10 bases identical to TRBD1. In germline, CDR1 is SGHDN, CDR2 FVKESK. V shed 4 bases and J 5 bases; nucleotides not matched to a gene: 14. The CDR3 consists of 17 residues. The chain's CDR3 is CASSLNSGQGTKNEQYF. Written as DNA, the CDR3 is TGTGCCAGCAGCCTAAACTCGGGACAGGGGACTAAGAACGAGCAGTACTTC. Full variable domain (outside the CDR3, taken from reference TRBV14 and TRBJ2-7): EAGVTQFPSHSVIEKGQTVTLRCDPISGHDNLYWYRRVMGKEIKFLLHFVKESKQDESGMPNNRFLAERTGGTYSTLKVQPAELEDSGVYFCASSLNSGQGTKNEQYFGPGTRLTVT.

The V call is TRBV19, the J call TRBJ2-1; maybe TRBD1 (5 bases). Trimming shortened V by 3 bases and J by 0 bases, and 9 bases separated the two germline ends. Germline CDR1 reads LNHDA; CDR2 reads SQIVND (reference sequence). The CDR3 is 15 amino acids. The CDR3 sequence is CASSIGQGSYNEQFF. The CDR3 nucleotides are TGTGCCAGTAGTATTGGTCAGGGCTCCTACAATGAGCAGTTCTTC. The full variable domain, its missing parts supplied by reference TRBV19 and TRBJ2-1, is DGGITQSPKYLFRKEGQNVTLSCEQNLNHDAMYWYRQDPGQGLRLIYYSQIVNDFQKGDIAEGYSVSREKKESFPLTVTSAQKNPTAFYLCASSIGQGSYNEQFFGPGTRLTVL.

This clone has only one observation. The rearrangement uses TRBV28 and TRBJ1-2; D is unclear. V was cut by 2 bases and J by 4 bases, with 14 bases left in between. The CDR3 is 15 amino acids. CDR1 and CDR2 from the germline V gene are MDHEN and SYDVKM. CDR3 amino acids: CASSLLSDASYGYTF. Here the CDR3 DNA reads TGTGCCAGCAGTTTACTGTCTGATGCGTCCTATGGCTACACCTTC.

The CDR3 sequence: CASNRQGQNTEAFF. The CDR3 coding sequence is TGTGCCAGCAACCGACAGGGGCAGAACACTGAAGCTTTCTTT. The chain carries TRBV6-1 and TRBJ1-1, with 8 bases matching TRBD1. The CDR3 spans 14 residues. CDR1 is MNHNS and CDR2 is SASEGT in the germline V gene. The J segment lost 1 base and the V segment lost 7 bases, leaving 5 bases of the junction unmatched.

J is TRBJ2-7 and V is TRBV4-3; D call uncertain. Per germline, CDR1 LGHNA and CDR2 YSLEER. V was trimmed by 1 base and J by 0 bases, leaving 7 bases between them. The CDR3 length is 14 residues. In DNA, the CDR3 is TGCGCCAGCAGCCAAGGATACAACTCCTACGAGCAGTACTTC. Encoded protein: CASSQGYNSYEQYF.

This chain joins TRBV11-3 and TRBJ1-2, with 7 bases identical to TRBD1. CDR3 length equals 14 residues. Germline CDR1 reads SGHNT; CDR2 reads YENEEA. V trimming: 5 bases; J trimming: 7 bases; junction bases outside the gene matches: 10. In nucleotides, the CDR3 is TGTGCCAGCAGCGAACAGACAGGGAGGGTTGGCTACACCTTC. Translated, it gives CASSEQTGRVGYTF.

V usage is TRBV24-1 and J usage is TRBJ2-5; 11 nucleotides line up with TRBD2. This CDR3 is 15 amino acids long. V was clipped by 4 bases and J by 5 bases; unmatched bases: 5. The germline gives CDR1 KGHDR, CDR2 SFDVKD. CDR3 region: CATSDPTSGSETQYF. The DNA for the CDR3 is TGTGCCACCAGTGACCCAACTAGCGGGAGCGAGACCCAGTACTTC.

This clone has just one count. The gene calls are TRBV7-2 and TRBJ1-2, with a possible D match to TRBD1 (5 bases). Trimming shortened V by 5 bases and J by 5 bases, and 15 bases separated the two germline ends. This CDR3 is 14 amino acids long. Germline assignment: CDR1 SGHTA and CDR2 FQGNSA. CDR3: CASSKPGREYGYTF. The CDR3 DNA reads as TGTGCCAGCAGCAAACCGGGACGGGAATATGGCTACACCTTC. Variable domain in full (rest from reference TRBV7-2 and TRBJ1-2): GAGVSQSPSNKVTEKGKDVELRCDPISGHTALYWYRQSLGQGLEFLIYFQGNSAPDKSGLPSDRFSAERTGGSVSTLTIQRTQQEDSAVYLCASSKPGREYGYTFGSGTRLTVV.